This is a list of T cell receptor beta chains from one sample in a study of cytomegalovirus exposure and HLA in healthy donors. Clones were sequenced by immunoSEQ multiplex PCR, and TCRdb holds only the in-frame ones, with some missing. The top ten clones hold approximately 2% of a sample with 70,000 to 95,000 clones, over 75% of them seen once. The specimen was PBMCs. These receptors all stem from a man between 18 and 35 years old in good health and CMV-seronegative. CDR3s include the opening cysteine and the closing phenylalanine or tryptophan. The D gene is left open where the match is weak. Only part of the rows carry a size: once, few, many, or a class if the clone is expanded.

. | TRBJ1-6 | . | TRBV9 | TGTGCCAGCAGCGTAGATGTGGGTGGACGGGGGTCTAATTCACCCCTCCACTTT | CASSVDVGGRGSNSPLHF
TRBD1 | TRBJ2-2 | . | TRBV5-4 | TGTGCCAGCAGCTTATTGACAGGGGGGACCGGGGAGCTGTTTTTT | CASSLLTGGTGELFF
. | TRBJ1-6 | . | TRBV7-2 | TGTGCCAGCAGCTCCGACAGCGGGTCTTATAATTCACCCCTCCACTTT | CASSSDSGSYNSPLHF
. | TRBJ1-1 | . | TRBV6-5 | TGTGCCAGCAGTTACTCCCCACCAAGCCGAGCTTTCTTT | CASSYSPPSRAFF
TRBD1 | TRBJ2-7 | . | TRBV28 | TGTGCCAGCAGTTGGGACAGATTGACGTTGTCCGAGCAGTACTTC | CASSWDRLTLSEQYF
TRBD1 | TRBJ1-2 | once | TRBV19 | TGTGCCAGTAGTACTAGGTGGACAGGCCCCTATGGCTACACCTTC | CASSTRWTGPYGYTF
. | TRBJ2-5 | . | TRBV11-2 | TGTGCCAGCAGCTTAGTCTTGGAGACCCAGTACTTC | CASSLVLETQYF
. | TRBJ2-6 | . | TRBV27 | TGTGCCAGCAGTTTCAGGGGGGCCAACGTCCTGACTTTC | CASSFRGANVLTF
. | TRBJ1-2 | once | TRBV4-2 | TGTGCCAGCAGCCAAGAGGAACAGGGTTTGTCTGGCTACACCTTC | CASSQEEQGLSGYTF
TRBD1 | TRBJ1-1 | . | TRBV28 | TGTGCCAGCAGTTTCTTACCAAGTGGACAGGGGGTTCGGAAAGCTTTCTTT | CASSFLPSGQGVRKAFF
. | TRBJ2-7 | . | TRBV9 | TGTGCCAGCAGCCCGGGGACTTCCTACGAGCAGTACTTC | CASSPGTSYEQYF
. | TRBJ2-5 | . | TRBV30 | TGTGCCTGGAACTCGGGGTCCTACCAAGAGACCCAGTACTTC | CAWNSGSYQETQYF
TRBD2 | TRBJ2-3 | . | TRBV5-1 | TGCGCCAGCAGCCTTGTGGCGGGGGGCACAGATACGCAGTATTTT | CASSLVAGGTDTQYF
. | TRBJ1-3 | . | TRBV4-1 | TGCGCCAGCAGCCAAGTGGGAGCGAGCTCTGGAAACACCATATATTTT | CASSQVGASSGNTIYF
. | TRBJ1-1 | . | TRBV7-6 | TGTGCCAGCAGCTTAGGGGCCCCAGGTCGGACTGAAGCTTTCTTT | CASSLGAPGRTEAFF
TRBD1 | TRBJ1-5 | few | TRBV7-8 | TGTGCCAGCAGCACGCTGACAGGGGGCAGCGGTCAGCCCCAGCATTTT | CASSTLTGGSGQPQHF
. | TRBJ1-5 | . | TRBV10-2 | TGCGCCAGCAGTGAGGGGGAACAGGCCAATCAGCCCCAGCATTTT | CASSEGEQANQPQHF
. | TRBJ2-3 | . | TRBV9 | TGTGCCAGCAGCATCCGACAGTTTACAGATACGCAGTATTTT | CASSIRQFTDTQYF
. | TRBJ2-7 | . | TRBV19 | TGTGCCACCCGACGGAGGGGTCGCGCCTACGAGCAGTACTTC | CATRRRGRAYEQYF
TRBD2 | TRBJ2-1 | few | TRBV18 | TGTGCCAGCTCACCGGGACTAGCGTCGGGAAATGAGCAGTTCTTC | CASSPGLASGNEQFF